The 23 T cell receptor beta chains below come from one sample, sequenced in a study of T cells in Graves' hyperthyroidism and ophthalmopathy. Amplified TCR beta CDR3 regions derived from RNA transcripts. During a first-round RT-PCR of the TCR CDR3, the HTBI primer set was used. TCRdb re-called the multiplex PCR reads with MiXCR, one entry per CDR3 protein. The sample includes around 430,000 distinct CDR3 sequences, 15% of them seen just once. Material: blood. All receptors derive from a woman aged 30 to 39 with Graves' hyperthyroidism.

The chain recombines TRBV4-2 with TRBJ2-2; tentatively, D is TRBD2 (5 bases). Germline V gene sequence: CDR1 LGHNA, CDR2 YNFKEQ. The ends were cut back, 4 bases at V and 2 bases at J, with 17 bases in the middle. The CDR3 has 17 residues. CDR3 region: CASSPRAETTNTGELFF. The CDR3 DNA is TGTGCCAGCAGCCCTCGAGCGGAGACTACAAACACCGGGGAGCTGTTTTTT.

This clonotype appeared many times. The V gene is TRBV12-3 or TRBV12-4, the J gene TRBJ2-7; D gene uncertain. The CDR3 length is 13 residues. Trimming removed 4 bases from V and 2 bases from J, with 9 bases in between. The CDR3 DNA reads as TGTGCCAGCAGTTCCTTTGGTCCCTACGAGCAGTACTTC. Amino acids: CASSSFGPYEQYF.

This clonotype was recorded a few times. This chain joins TRBV3-1 and TRBJ2-5, with 14 bases matching TRBD2. Germline V CDR1 and CDR2: LGHDT, YNNKEL (reference sequence). V dropped 0 bases and J dropped 5; count of bases not matched to a gene: 17. The CDR3 is made up of 21 amino acids. The CDR3 DNA is TGTGCCAGCAGCCAAGAGGAGCCGACTAGCGGGAGGGCCTTACGGGGGGAGACCCAGTACTTC. Translating it yields CASSQEEPTSGRALRGETQYF.

In its sample, this clonotype was seen many times. In DNA, the CDR3 is TGCAGCGTTGCCCCCGGGACAGGGTCCACCTACGAGCAGTACTTC. It codes for CSVAPGTGSTYEQYF. V gene TRBV29-1 combines with J gene TRBJ2-7; 9 nucleotides agree with TRBD1. The CDR3 runs to 15 residues. Trimming at V came to 4 bases and at J to 2 bases, leaving 9 bases not matched to a gene. From germline, CDR1 is SQVTM and CDR2 ANQGSEA.

This chain uses TRBV19 with TRBJ2-1, with TRBD2 matching over 10 bases. There are 15 residues in the CDR3. V shed 5 bases and J 6 bases; nucleotides not matched to a gene: 7. Per the germline V gene, CDR1 is LNHDA and CDR2 is SQIVND (reference sequence). CDR3 coding DNA: TGTGCCAGTAGTCTTAGCGGGAGGATCCTCAATGAGCAGTTCTTC. Encoded protein: CASSLSGRILNEQFF.

This chain connects TRBV28 to TRBJ1-5; D not certain. V lost 7 bases to trimming and J lost 3 bases, with 10 bases between them. Germline lookup yields CDR1 MDHEN and CDR2 SYDVKM. The CDR3 runs to 13 residues. CDR3 bases: TGTGCCAGCACCAGTCAATTCAATCAGCCCCAGCATTTT. Its translation is CASTSQFNQPQHF.

This clonotype showed up many times. J is TRBJ2-5 and V is TRBV6-5; 8 nucleotides line up with TRBD1. The germline V gene has CDR1 MNHEY and CDR2 SVGAGI. The CDR3 contains 14 residues. J lost 8 bases, V lost 2 bases, and 7 bases had no gene match. CDR3 region: CASSYRTGSPTQYF. As DNA, the CDR3 is TGTGCCAGCAGTTACAGGACAGGGTCCCCAACCCAGTACTTC.

This clonotype was observed a few times. The rearrangement uses TRBV9 and TRBJ2-7; 11 nucleotides align to TRBD1. Losses at the gene ends were 3 bases for V and 6 bases for J; bases not matched to a gene: 8. Per germline, CDR1 SGDLS and CDR2 YYNGEE. CDR3 length: 15 amino acids. This CDR3 is CASSATGQGETEQYF. The CDR3 DNA follows: TGTGCCAGCAGCGCCACGGGACAGGGGGAAACCGAGCAGTACTTC.

DNA of the CDR3: TGTGCCAGCAGCTCAACCGGGACAGGGGTTGGTAACTATGGCTACACCTTC. Translated, it gives CASSSTGTGVGNYGYTF. V and J are TRBV12-3 or TRBV12-4 and TRBJ1-2; 10 nucleotides align to TRBD1. After removal of 6 bases from V and 1 base from J, the junction contained 11 bases not matched to a gene. This CDR3 spans 17 amino acids.

The chain combines TRBV7-2 with TRBJ2-1, with TRBD2 matching over 8 bases. The V and J ends lost 5 bases and 4 bases, in that order; junction bases with no gene match: 7. The V gene's germline CDR1 is SGHTA and CDR2 FQGNSA. This CDR3 region has 15 residues. The CDR3 DNA reads as TGTGCCAGCAGCGACCACGTAGCGGGGTACAATGAGCAGTTCTTC. It translates to CASSDHVAGYNEQFF.

This clonotype was recorded at least ten times. The V call is TRBV30, the J call TRBJ2-1; D unclear. Trimming cost V 3 bases and J 9 bases, with 3 bases left between them. CDR3 size: 9 residues. CDR1 and CDR2 (germline): GTSNPN, SVGIG (reference sequence). CDR3 DNA: TGTGCCTGGAGCCTTGAGCAGTTCTTC. This sequence encodes CAWSLEQFF. The full variable domain, in which reference TRBV30 and TRBJ2-1 provide the parts outside the CDR3, is SQTIHQWPATLVQPVGSPLSLECTVEGTSNPNLYWYRQAAGRGLQLLFYSVGIGQISSEVPQNLSASRPQDRQFILSSKKLLLSDSGFYLCAWSLEQFFGPGTRLTVL.

In this sample, this clonotype turned up many times. The chain employs TRBV3-1 and TRBJ2-1, with D possibly matching TRBD2 (6 bases). Trimming removed 4 bases from V and 5 bases from J, with 15 bases in between. Germline CDR1 reads LGHDT; CDR2 reads YNNKEL (reference sequence). CDR3 size: 15 residues. For the CDR3, the DNA is TGTGCCAGCAGCCCGGGGGAGAAGTATGACAATGAGCAGTTCTTC. This encodes CASSPGEKYDNEQFF.

The chain recombines TRBV19 with TRBJ2-1; 8 bases fit TRBD2. The V and J ends lost 3 bases and 6 bases, in that order; junction bases with no gene match: 7. Germline assignment: CDR1 LNHDA and CDR2 SQIVND (reference sequence). The length of the CDR3 is 15 residues. CDR3 in amino acids: CASSIYPGGVNEQFF. In DNA form, the CDR3 reads TGTGCCAGTAGTATCTATCCGGGAGGGGTCAATGAGCAGTTCTTC.

The chain couples TRBV28 to TRBJ1-2; D unclear. The germline V and J ends were trimmed by 1 base and 4 bases, with 7 bases remaining between them. The CDR3 runs 13 residues. CDR1 is MDHEN, CDR2 SYDVKM, per germline. CDR3 loop: CASSLSGLYGYTF. The CDR3 region has the DNA TGTGCCAGCAGTTTATCAGGACTCTATGGCTACACCTTC.

The V call is TRBV19, the J call TRBJ2-7; 12 nucleotides match TRBD2. The CDR3 runs to 15 residues. V gave up 6 bases and J gave up 1 base; unmatched junction bases: 4. The germline CDR1 and CDR2 sequences are LNHDA and SQIVND (reference sequence). The CDR3 is CASSNGLAGSYEQYF. CDR3 DNA sequence: TGTGCCAGTAGCAACGGACTAGCGGGGTCCTACGAGCAGTACTTC.

The rearrangement uses TRBV12-3 or TRBV12-4 and TRBJ1-1; the match to TRBD1 covers 8 bases. The CDR3 totals 15 residues. Trimming removed 3 bases from V and 1 base from J; junction bases left unmatched: 4. CDR3 sequence: CASSFGQGANTEAFF. The CDR3 DNA is TGTGCCAGCAGTTTTGGGCAGGGGGCGAACACTGAAGCTTTCTTT.

This clonotype was detected many times. This chain links TRBV20-1 with TRBJ1-6; TRBD1 agrees at 9 bases. V shed 3 bases and J 9 bases; nucleotides not matched to a gene: 6. There are 14 residues in the CDR3. Germline values: CDR1 DFQATT, CDR2 SNEGSKA (reference sequence). As DNA, the CDR3 is TGCAGTGCTAGTCCCGGACAGGGGAGTTCACCCCTCCACTTT. It codes for CSASPGQGSSPLHF.

The sample holds a few counts of this clonotype. This chain uses TRBV14 with TRBJ1-1, with D possibly matching TRBD1 (5 bases). V was pared by 4 bases and J by 4 bases, with 19 bases between. Per germline, CDR1 SGHDN and CDR2 FVKESK. The CDR3 runs to 16 residues. CDR3 loop: CASSPYSARGGTEAFF. In DNA, the CDR3 is TGTGCCAGCAGCCCCTACAGCGCGAGGGGTGGCACTGAAGCTTTCTTT.

This clonotype has ten or more counts. CDR3 coding DNA: TGTGCCAGCTCACCAGGGGCTAGCGGTTCCTACGAGCAGTACTTC. Protein sequence: CASSPGASGSYEQYF. The chain combines TRBV18 with TRBJ2-7; 7 positions agree with TRBD2. V trimming: 2 bases; J trimming: 1 base; junction bases outside the gene matches: 5. Germline CDR1 and CDR2: KGHSH and LQKENI. CDR3 size: 15 residues.

This clonotype was counted ten times or more. CDR3 nucleotide sequence: TGTGCCAGCAGCCAAGGGCACACAAGTGAAAAACTGTTTTTT. Encoded protein: CASSQGHTSEKLFF. This sequence joins TRBV3-1 and TRBJ1-4; D call uncertain. Germline V gene data show CDR1 as LGHDT and CDR2 as YNNKEL (reference sequence). Trimming pared 1 base from V and 7 bases from J, leaving 10 bases between. The CDR3 consists of 14 residues.

This clonotype has more than one count but fewer than ten. The rearrangement joins TRBV18 to TRBJ2-1, with D perhaps given as TRBD1 or TRBD2 (5 bases each). V dropped 0 bases and J dropped 8 bases, with 17 bases sitting between them. CDR3 length: 16 amino acids. From germline, CDR1 is KGHSH and CDR2 LQKENI. The CDR3 is CASSPPRAGTTHEQFF. The CDR3 nucleotides are TGTGCCAGCTCACCACCGCGGGCCGGGACCACACATGAGCAGTTCTTC.

This clonotype was observed many times. A junction boundary mismatches the germline segment, possibly from a read error. This sequence joins TRBV12-3 or TRBV12-4 and TRBJ2-5; possible D gene TRBD2, 6 bases. The CDR3 totals 12 residues. CDR3 sequence (DNA): TGTGCCTGCAGAGGGAGGCAAGAGACCCAGTACTTC. As protein: CACRGRQETQYF.

J is TRBJ1-1 and V is TRBV30, with D possibly TRBD1 on 6 matching bases. This CDR3 region has 11 residues. Trimming left V 8 bases short and J 7 bases short, with 14 bases between. Looked up from germline, CDR1 is GTSNPN and CDR2 is SVGIG (reference sequence). The CDR3 coding sequence is TGTGCCGGGCCCAGGGGAAATGAAGCTTTCTTT. Its translation is CAGPRGNEAFF.